The clone carrying this TCR beta chain was counted between two and nine times. This sample was included in a study of cytomegalovirus exposure and HLA in healthy donors. The CDR3 is made up of 14 amino acids. J was trimmed by 4 bases and V by 1 base; bases with no gene match: 4. Germline V CDR1 and CDR2: SGHNT, YYREEE (reference sequence). Primers included in the PCR were 60 Vbeta and 13 Jbeta primers. Profiled with immunoSEQ multiplex PCR; TCRdb holds only in-frame clones, not every one. The sample consists of 150,000 to 200,000 clones, about 86% of them appearing once. The origin of this receptor is a woman aged 18-35 years in good health and CMV-seropositive. Sequencing input: PBMCs. The J gene is TRBJ2-5, the V gene TRBV5-4; 7 bases map to TRBD1. CDR3 residues: CASSLNYRGETQYF. The CDR3, as DNA: TGTGCCAGCAGCTTGAATTACAGGGGAGAGACCCAGTACTTC.